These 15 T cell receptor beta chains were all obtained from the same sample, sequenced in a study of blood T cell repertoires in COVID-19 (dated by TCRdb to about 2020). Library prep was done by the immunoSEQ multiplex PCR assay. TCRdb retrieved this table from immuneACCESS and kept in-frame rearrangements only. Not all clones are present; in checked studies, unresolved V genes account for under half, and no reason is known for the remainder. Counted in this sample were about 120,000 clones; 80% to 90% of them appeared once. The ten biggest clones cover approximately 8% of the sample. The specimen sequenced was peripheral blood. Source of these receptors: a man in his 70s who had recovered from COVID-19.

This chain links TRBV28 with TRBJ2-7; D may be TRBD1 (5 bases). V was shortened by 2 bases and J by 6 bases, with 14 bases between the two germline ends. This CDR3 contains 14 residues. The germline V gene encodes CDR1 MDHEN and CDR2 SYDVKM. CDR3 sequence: CASSLPPDISEQYF. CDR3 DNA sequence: TGTGCCAGCAGTTTACCCCCGGACATTTCCGAGCAGTACTTC. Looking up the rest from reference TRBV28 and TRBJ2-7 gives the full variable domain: DVKVTQSSRYLVKRTGEKVFLECVQDMDHENMFWYRQDPGLGLRLIYFSYDVKMKEKGDIPEGYSVSREKKERFSLILESASTNQTSMYLCASSLPPDISEQYFGPGTRLTVT.

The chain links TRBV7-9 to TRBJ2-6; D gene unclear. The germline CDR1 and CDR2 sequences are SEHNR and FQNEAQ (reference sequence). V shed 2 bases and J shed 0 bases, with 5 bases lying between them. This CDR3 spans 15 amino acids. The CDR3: CASSLPFSGANVLTF. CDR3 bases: TGTGCCAGCAGCTTACCGTTCTCTGGGGCCAACGTCCTGACTTTC. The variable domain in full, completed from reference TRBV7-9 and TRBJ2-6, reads DTGVSQNPRHKITKRGQNVTFRCDPISEHNRLYWYRQTLGQGPEFLTYFQNEAQLEKSRLLSDRFSAERPKGSFSTLEIQRTEQGDSAMYLCASSLPFSGANVLTFGAGSRLTVL.

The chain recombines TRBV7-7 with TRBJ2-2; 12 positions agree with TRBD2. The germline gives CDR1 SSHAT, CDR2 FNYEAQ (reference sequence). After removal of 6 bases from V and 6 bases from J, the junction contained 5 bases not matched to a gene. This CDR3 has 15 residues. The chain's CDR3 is CASRLTSGSSGELFF. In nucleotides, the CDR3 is TGTGCCAGCAGATTGACTAGCGGGAGTTCCGGGGAGCTGTTTTTT.

The CDR3 here is CATSSGLAAREQYF. The CDR3 DNA reads as TGTGCCACCAGCTCGGGACTAGCGGCCCGCGAGCAGTACTTC. This chain joins TRBV15 and TRBJ2-7; TRBD2 matches at 11 bases. After removal of 5 bases from V and 6 bases from J, the junction contained 6 bases not matched to a gene. This CDR3 contains 14 residues. CDR1 is LNHNV and CDR2 is YYDKDF in the germline V gene (reference sequence).

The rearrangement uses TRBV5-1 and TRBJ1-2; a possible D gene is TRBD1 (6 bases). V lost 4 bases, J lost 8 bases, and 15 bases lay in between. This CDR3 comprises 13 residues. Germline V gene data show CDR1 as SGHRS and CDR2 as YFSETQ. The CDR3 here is CASSDQGPLGYTF. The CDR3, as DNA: TGCGCCAGCAGCGACCAGGGGCCCCTCGGCTACACCTTC.

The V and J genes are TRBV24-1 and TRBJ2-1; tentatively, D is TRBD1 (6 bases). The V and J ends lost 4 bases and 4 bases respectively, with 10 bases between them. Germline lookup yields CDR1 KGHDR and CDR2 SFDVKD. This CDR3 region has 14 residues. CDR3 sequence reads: CATSDYRAYNEQFF. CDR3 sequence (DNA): TGTGCCACCAGTGACTACAGGGCGTACAATGAGCAGTTCTTC.

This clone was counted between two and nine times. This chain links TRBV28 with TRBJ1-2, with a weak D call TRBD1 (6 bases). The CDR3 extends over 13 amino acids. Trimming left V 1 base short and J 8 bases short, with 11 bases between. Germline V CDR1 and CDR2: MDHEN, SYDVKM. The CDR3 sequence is CASSLSGGGGYTF. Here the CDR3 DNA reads TGTGCCAGCAGTTTATCGGGGGGCGGCGGCTACACCTTC.

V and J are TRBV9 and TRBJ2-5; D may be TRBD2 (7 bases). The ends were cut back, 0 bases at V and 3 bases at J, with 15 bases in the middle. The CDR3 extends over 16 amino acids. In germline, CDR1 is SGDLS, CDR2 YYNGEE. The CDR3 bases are TGTGCCAGCAGCGTAGGGGGAGGGGACAACGAAGAGACCCAGTACTTC. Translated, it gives CASSVGGGDNEETQYF.

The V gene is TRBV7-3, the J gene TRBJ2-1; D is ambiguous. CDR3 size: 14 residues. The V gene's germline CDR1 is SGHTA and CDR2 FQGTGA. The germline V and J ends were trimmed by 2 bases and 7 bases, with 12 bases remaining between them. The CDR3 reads CASSLGIRLNEQFF. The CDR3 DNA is TGTGCCAGCAGCTTAGGTATCAGGTTGAATGAGCAGTTCTTC.

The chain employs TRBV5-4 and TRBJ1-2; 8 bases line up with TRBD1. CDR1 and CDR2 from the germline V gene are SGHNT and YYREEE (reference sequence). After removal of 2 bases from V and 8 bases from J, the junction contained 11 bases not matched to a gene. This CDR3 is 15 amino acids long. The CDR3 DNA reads TGTGCCAGCAGCTTCGGGGGTCCGACAGGGGAAGGCTACACCTTC. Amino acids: CASSFGGPTGEGYTF.

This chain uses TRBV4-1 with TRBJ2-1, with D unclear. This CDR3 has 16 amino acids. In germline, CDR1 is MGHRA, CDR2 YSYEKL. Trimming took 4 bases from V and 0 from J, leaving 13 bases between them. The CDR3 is CASSRNPGSSYNEQFF. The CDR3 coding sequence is TGCGCCAGCAGCCGTAACCCAGGTAGCTCCTACAATGAGCAGTTCTTC.

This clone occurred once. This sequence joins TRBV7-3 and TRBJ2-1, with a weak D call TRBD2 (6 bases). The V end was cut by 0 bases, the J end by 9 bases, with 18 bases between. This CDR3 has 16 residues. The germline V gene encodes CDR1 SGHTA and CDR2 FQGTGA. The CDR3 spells CASSLTAAGSVAEQFF. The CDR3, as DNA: TGTGCCAGCAGCTTAACAGCGGCGGGGTCTGTGGCTGAGCAGTTCTTC.

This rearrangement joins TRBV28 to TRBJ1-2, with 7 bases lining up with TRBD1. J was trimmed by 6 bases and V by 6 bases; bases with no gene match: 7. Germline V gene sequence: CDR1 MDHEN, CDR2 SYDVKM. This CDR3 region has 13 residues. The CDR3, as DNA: TGTGCCAGCAGACGACAGGGATTGCATGGCTACACCTTC. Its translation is CASRRQGLHGYTF.

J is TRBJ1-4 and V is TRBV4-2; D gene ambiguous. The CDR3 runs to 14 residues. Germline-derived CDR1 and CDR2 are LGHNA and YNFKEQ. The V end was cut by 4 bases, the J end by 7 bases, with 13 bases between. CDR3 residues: CASSPRAEGEKLFF. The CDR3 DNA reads TGTGCCAGCAGCCCCCGCGCAGAGGGTGAAAAACTGTTTTTT.

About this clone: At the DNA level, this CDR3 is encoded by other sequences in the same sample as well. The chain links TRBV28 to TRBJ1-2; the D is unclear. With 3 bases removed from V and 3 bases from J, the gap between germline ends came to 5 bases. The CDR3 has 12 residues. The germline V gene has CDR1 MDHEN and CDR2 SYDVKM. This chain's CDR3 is CASSFRDYGYTF. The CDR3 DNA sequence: TGTGCCAGCAGTTTTAGAGACTATGGCTACACCTTC.